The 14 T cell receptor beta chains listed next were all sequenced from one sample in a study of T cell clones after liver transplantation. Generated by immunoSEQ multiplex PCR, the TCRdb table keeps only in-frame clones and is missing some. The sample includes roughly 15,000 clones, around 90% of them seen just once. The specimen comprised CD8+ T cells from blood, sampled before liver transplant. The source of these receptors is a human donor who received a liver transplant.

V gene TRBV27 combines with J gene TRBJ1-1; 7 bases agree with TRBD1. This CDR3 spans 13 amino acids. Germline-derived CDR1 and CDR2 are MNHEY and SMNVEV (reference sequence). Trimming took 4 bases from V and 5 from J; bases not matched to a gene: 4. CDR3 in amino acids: CASSYRGPTEAFF. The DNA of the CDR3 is TGTGCCAGCAGTTATAGGGGGCCTACTGAAGCTTTCTTT.

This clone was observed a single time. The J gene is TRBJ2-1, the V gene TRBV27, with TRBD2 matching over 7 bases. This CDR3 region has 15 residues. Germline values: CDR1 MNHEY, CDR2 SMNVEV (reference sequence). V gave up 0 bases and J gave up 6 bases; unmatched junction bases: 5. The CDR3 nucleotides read TGTGCCAGCAGTTTATCCGGGCTAGCGGCCAATGAGCAGTTCTTC. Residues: CASSLSGLAANEQFF.

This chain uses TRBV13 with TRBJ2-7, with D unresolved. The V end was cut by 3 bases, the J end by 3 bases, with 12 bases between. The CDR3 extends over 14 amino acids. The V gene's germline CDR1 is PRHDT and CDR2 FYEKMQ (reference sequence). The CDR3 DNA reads TGTGCCAGCAGCTTGACTGCCCATAACTACGAGCAGTACTTC. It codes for CASSLTAHNYEQYF.

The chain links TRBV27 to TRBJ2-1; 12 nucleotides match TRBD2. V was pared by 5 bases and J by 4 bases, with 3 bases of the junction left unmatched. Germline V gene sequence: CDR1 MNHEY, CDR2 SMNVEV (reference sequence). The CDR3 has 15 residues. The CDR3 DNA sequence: TGTGCCAGCAGTCGACTAGCGGGAGAATACAATGAGCAGTTCTTC. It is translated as CASSRLAGEYNEQFF.

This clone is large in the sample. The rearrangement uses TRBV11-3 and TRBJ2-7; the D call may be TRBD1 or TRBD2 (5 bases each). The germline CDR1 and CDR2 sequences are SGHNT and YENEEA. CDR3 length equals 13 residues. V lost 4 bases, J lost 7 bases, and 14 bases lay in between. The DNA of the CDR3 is TGTGCCAGCAGCTCGCCCGACAGAGGGGAGCAGTACTTC. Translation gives CASSSPDRGEQYF.

In DNA form, the CDR3 reads TGTGCCAGCAGTAAGACAGGGGGCGCCTCCGAGCAGTACTTC. The encoded protein is CASSKTGGASEQYF. The chain couples TRBV27 to TRBJ2-7; TRBD1 matches at 10 bases. This CDR3 region has 14 residues. The germline V gene encodes CDR1 MNHEY and CDR2 SMNVEV (reference sequence). The J segment lost 6 bases and the V segment lost 5 bases, leaving 7 bases of the junction unmatched.

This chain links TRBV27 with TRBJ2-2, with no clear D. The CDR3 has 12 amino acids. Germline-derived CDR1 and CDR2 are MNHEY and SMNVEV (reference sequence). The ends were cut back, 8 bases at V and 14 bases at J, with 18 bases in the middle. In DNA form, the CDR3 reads TGTGCCAGCGGCACCTCGGTAGCAGGACTGTTTTTT. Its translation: CASGTSVAGLFF.

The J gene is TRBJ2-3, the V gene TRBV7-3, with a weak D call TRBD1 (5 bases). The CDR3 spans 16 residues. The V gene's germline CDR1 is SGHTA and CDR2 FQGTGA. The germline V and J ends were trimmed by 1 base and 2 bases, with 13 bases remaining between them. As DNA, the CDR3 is TGTGCCAGCAGCTTAATAGGCGCAGGGCTCACAGATACGCAGTATTTT. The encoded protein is CASSLIGAGLTDTQYF.

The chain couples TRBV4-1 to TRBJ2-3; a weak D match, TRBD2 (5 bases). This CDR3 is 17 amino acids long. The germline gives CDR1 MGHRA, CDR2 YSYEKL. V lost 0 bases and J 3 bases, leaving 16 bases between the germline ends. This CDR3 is CASSQESGIMRTDTQYF. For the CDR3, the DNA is TGCGCCAGCAGCCAAGAGTCCGGGATCATGAGGACAGATACGCAGTATTTT.

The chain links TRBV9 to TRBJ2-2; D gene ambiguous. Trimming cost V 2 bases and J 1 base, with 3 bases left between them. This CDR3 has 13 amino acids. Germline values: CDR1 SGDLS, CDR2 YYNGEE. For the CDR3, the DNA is TGTGCCAGCAGCGTGGGGAACACCGGGGAGCTGTTTTTT. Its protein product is CASSVGNTGELFF.

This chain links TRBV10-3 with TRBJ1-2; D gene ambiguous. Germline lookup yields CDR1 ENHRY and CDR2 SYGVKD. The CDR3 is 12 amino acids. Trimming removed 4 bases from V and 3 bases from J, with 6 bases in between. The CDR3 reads CAISAPDYGYTF. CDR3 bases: TGTGCCATCAGTGCGCCAGACTATGGCTACACCTTC.

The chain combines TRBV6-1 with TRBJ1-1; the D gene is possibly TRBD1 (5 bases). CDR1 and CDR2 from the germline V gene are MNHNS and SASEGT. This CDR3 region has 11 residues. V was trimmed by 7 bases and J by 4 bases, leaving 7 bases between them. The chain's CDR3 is CASTGSTEAFF. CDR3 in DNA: TGTGCCAGCACAGGGAGCACTGAAGCTTTCTTT.

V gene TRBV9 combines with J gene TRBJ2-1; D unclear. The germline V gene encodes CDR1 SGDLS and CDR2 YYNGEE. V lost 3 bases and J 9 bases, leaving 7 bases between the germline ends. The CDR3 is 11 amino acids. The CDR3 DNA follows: TGTGCCAGCAGCGATGCTTTTGAGCAGTTCTTC. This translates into CASSDAFEQFF.

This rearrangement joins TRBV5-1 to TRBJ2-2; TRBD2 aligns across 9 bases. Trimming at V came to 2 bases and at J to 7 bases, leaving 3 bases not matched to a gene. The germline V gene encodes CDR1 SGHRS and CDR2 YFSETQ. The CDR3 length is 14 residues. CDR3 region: CASSFSGRGGELFF. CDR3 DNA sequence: TGCGCCAGCAGCTTTAGCGGGAGAGGCGGGGAGCTGTTTTTT.